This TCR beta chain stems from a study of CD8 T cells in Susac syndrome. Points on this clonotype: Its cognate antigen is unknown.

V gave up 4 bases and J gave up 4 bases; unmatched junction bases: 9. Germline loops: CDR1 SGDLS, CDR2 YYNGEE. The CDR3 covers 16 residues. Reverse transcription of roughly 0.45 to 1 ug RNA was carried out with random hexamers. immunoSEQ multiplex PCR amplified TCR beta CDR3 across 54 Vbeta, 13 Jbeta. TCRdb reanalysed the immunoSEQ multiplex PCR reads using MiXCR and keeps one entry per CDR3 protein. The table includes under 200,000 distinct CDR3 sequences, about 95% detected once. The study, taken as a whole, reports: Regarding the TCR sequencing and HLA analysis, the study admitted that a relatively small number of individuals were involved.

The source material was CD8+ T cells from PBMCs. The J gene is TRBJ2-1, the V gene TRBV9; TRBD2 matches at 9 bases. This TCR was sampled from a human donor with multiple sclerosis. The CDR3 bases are TGTGCCAGCAGCCCCGTAGCGGGAGCCATTTACAATGAGCAGTTCTTC. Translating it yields CASSPVAGAIYNEQFF.